This entry concerns a single T cell receptor (beta chain). Its antigen remains unidentified. 5'RACE, which relied on constant-segment primers, yielded TCR alpha and TCR beta cDNA libraries carrying sample barcodes and UMIs. A single record per CDR3 protein comes from TCRdb applying MiXCR to the 5' RACE reads. The sample shows 380,000 or so distinct CDR3 sequences, around 14% of them seen only once. This record comes from a study of T-cell memory formation after mild COVID-19. Study-wide context: TCR clustering was largely donor specific.

Whole-study results and caveats: What remained unconfirmed was the SARS-CoV-2 specificity of second-wave clones peaking on day 37. The CD4+ clones that contracted clustered mainly within CM and EM, and the CD8+ clones concentrated in EMRA.

In germline, CDR1 is SGDLS, CDR2 YYNGEE. The CDR3 spans 16 residues. Germline trimming cut 0 bases from V and 5 bases from J; bases unmatched to any gene: 6. The rearrangement uses TRBV9 and TRBJ2-3; 10 bases match TRBD2. The receptor's source is a man younger than 35 who had mild COVID-19 (a few samples of this study predate the infection). Cell type and time point are not known. Sample: PBMCs or a T cell subset sorted from them (not recorded which). The CDR3 sequence: CASSVAASGGEDTQYF. The CDR3, as DNA: TGTGCCAGCAGCGTAGCGGCTAGCGGGGGTGAAGATACGCAGTATTTT.